Each of the 15 T cell receptor beta chains below was sequenced from the same sample in a study of blood T cell repertoires in COVID-19. TCRdb's table, derived via immunoSEQ multiplex PCR, lists solely in-frame clones and lacks some. Here the sample spans about 180,000 clones, about 83% being singletons. The sequencing input was PBMCs or T cells enriched from blood (not recorded which). The receptors were gathered from a woman in her thirties who had recovered from COVID-19.

The chain recombines TRBV2 with TRBJ2-2; D uncertain. Germline values: CDR1 SNHLY, CDR2 FYNNEI. V lost 7 bases and J lost 2, with 11 bases in between. The CDR3 spans 14 residues. The CDR3 region has the DNA TGTGCCAGCAAAACAGACACCAACACCGGGGAGCTGTTTTTT. It codes for CASKTDTNTGELFF. The full variable domain, completed using reference TRBV2 and TRBJ2-2, is EPEVTQTPSHQVTQMGQEVILRCVPISNHLYFYWYRQILGQKVEFLVSFYNNEISEKSEIFDDQFSVERPDGSNFTLKIRSTKLEDSAMYFCASKTDTNTGELFFGEGSRLTVL.

This sequence joins TRBV10-3 and TRBJ2-2, with a possible D match to TRBD1 (5 bases). Germline V lookup: CDR1 ENHRY, CDR2 SYGVKD. The CDR3 covers 18 residues. Trimming took off 5 bases at V and 0 bases at J, with 19 bases between the two ends. CDR3 sequence: CAISPTFSGATNTGELFF. The CDR3 coding sequence is TGTGCCATCAGTCCCACGTTTAGTGGGGCCACGAACACCGGGGAGCTGTTTTTT.

The chain couples TRBV2 to TRBJ1-1, with D perhaps TRBD1 (5 bases). This CDR3 has 14 residues. Trimming stripped 6 bases from V and 6 bases from J, with 17 bases between. Germline V gene lookup returns CDR1 SNHLY and CDR2 FYNNEI. Here the CDR3 reads CASRAEWGVAEAFF. The CDR3 region has the DNA TGTGCCAGCAGGGCGGAGTGGGGCGTAGCTGAAGCTTTCTTT.

The genes are TRBV15 and TRBJ1-1; the D gene is possibly TRBD1 (6 bases). Between the trimmed V and J ends, which lost 5 bases and 3 bases, there was a span of 19 bases. This CDR3 spans 16 amino acids. Per germline, CDR1 LNHNV and CDR2 YYDKDF (reference sequence). CDR3 in DNA: TGTGCCACCAGCTCTCGGGGGGGACATGGGGACACTGAAGCTTTCTTT. Residues: CATSSRGGHGDTEAFF.

J is TRBJ1-2 and V is TRBV7-3; D is perhaps TRBD1 (6 bases). Germline-derived CDR1 and CDR2 are SGHTA and FQGTGA. Trimming took off 4 bases at V and 14 bases at J, with 23 bases between the two ends. The CDR3 contains 14 residues. The CDR3 is CASSSSQISGVKTF. In nucleotides, the CDR3 is TGTGCCAGCAGCTCATCCCAAATATCAGGGGTAAAAACCTTC.

The chain carries TRBV7-2 and TRBJ1-1; 11 bases match TRBD1. The V gene's germline CDR1 is SGHTA and CDR2 FQGNSA. The ends lost 6 bases at V and 4 bases at J; junction bases unmatched: 7. The CDR3 sequence is 15 residues long. CDR3 amino acids: CASSLWGTGGTEAFF. CDR3 in DNA: TGTGCCAGCAGTTTATGGGGGACAGGGGGCACTGAAGCTTTCTTT.

The chain carries TRBV28 and TRBJ2-7, with 10 nucleotides matching TRBD1. With 6 bases clipped from V and 6 bases from J, the junction kept 14 bases outside the gene matches. This CDR3 has 16 residues. Germline CDR1 MDHEN, CDR2 SYDVKM. The CDR3 reads CASSLPGTGAQAEQYF. CDR3 bases: TGTGCCAGCAGCCTCCCCGGGACAGGGGCACAAGCCGAGCAGTACTTC. Full variable domain (remainder filled in from reference TRBV28 and TRBJ2-7): DVKVTQSSRYLVKRTGEKVFLECVQDMDHENMFWYRQDPGLGLRLIYFSYDVKMKEKGDIPEGYSVSREKKERFSLILESASTNQTSMYLCASSLPGTGAQAEQYFGPGTRLTVT.

The rearrangement links TRBV5-1 to TRBJ2-5; perhaps TRBD1 as D (7 bases). Trimming cost V 6 bases and J 4 bases, with 13 bases left between them. Looked up from germline, CDR1 is SGHRS and CDR2 is YFSETQ. The CDR3 spans 13 residues. The CDR3 sequence is CASNKQGGETQYF. The DNA for the CDR3 is TGCGCCAGCAACAAGCAGGGGGGAGAGACCCAGTACTTC.

This chain joins TRBV9 and TRBJ2-5, with 8 bases aligning to TRBD2. There are 15 residues in the CDR3. Losses at the gene ends were 2 bases for V and 1 base for J; bases not matched to a gene: 4. Germline values: CDR1 SGDLS, CDR2 YYNGEE. CDR3 nucleotide sequence: TGTGCCAGCAGCGTTAGCGGGGACCGCCAAGAGACCCAGTACTTC. Translated: CASSVSGDRQETQYF. Looking up the rest from reference TRBV9 and TRBJ2-5 gives the full variable domain: DSGVTQTPKHLITATGQRVTLRCSPRSGDLSVYWYQQSLDQGLQFLIQYYNGEERAKGNILERFSAQQFPDLHSELNLSSLELGDSALYFCASSVSGDRQETQYFGPGTRLLVL.

The chain carries TRBV2 and TRBJ1-4; 12 bases map to TRBD1. CDR1 is SNHLY and CDR2 is FYNNEI in the germline V gene. Trimming cost V 5 bases and J 1 base; bases outside gene matches: 8. This CDR3 is built from 18 residues. CDR3 bases: TGTGCCAGCAGTAAGGACGGGGACAGGGGGCTAACTAATGAAAAACTGTTTTTT. It specifies CASSKDGDRGLTNEKLFF.

The chain uses TRBV7-8 and TRBJ2-3; possibly TRBD2 for D (6 bases). This CDR3 has 15 amino acids. The V end was cut by 2 bases, the J end by 6 bases, with 15 bases between. CDR1 is SGHVS and CDR2 is FQNEAQ in the germline V gene. CDR3 loop: CASSLFGGGGDTQYF. The CDR3 coding sequence is TGTGCCAGCAGCTTATTTGGGGGAGGTGGGGATACGCAGTATTTT.

This clone was detected ten times or more. The genes are TRBV19 and TRBJ2-7; TRBD2 is a possible D gene (6 bases). V was shortened by 5 bases and J by 6 bases, with 23 bases between the two germline ends. Germline V gives CDR1 LNHDA, CDR2 SQIVND (reference sequence). This CDR3 region has 16 residues. The CDR3 region has the DNA TGTGCCAGTAGTCTCACGGGGCTTAGCGCGGGGACCGAGCAGTACTTC. It yields the protein CASSLTGLSAGTEQYF. Full variable domain (remainder filled in from reference TRBV19 and TRBJ2-7): DGGITQSPKYLFRKEGQNVTLSCEQNLNHDAMYWYRQDPGQGLRLIYYSQIVNDFQKGDIAEGYSVSREKKESFPLTVTSAQKNPTAFYLCASSLTGLSAGTEQYFGPGTRLTVT.

The rearrangement joins TRBV11-3 to TRBJ2-2; the D is unclear. CDR1 is SGHNT, CDR2 YENEEA, per germline. V gave up 4 bases and J gave up 3 bases, with 3 bases separating them. CDR3 length: 12 residues. For the CDR3, the DNA is TGTGCCAGCAGCTACTACACCGGGGAGCTGTTTTTT. This encodes CASSYYTGELFF.

The chain is built from TRBV4-1 and TRBJ1-5; 7 positions match TRBD1. Germline values: CDR1 MGHRA, CDR2 YSYEKL. The J segment lost 4 bases and the V segment lost 4 bases, leaving 7 bases of the junction unmatched. This CDR3 is 15 amino acids long. The CDR3 here is CASSPRDSWNQPQHF. The CDR3 nucleotides read TGCGCCAGCAGCCCCCGGGACAGTTGGAATCAGCCCCAGCATTTT.

This sequence joins TRBV27 and TRBJ1-5, with TRBD1 identical over 10 bases. The V gene end was trimmed by 6 bases and the J gene end by 4 bases; junction bases not matched to a gene: 3. This CDR3 contains 14 residues. Germline CDR1 and CDR2: MNHEY and SMNVEV (reference sequence). The chain's CDR3 is CASSRTGGNQPQHF. The CDR3 DNA reads as TGTGCCAGCAGCCGGACAGGGGGGAATCAGCCCCAGCATTTT.